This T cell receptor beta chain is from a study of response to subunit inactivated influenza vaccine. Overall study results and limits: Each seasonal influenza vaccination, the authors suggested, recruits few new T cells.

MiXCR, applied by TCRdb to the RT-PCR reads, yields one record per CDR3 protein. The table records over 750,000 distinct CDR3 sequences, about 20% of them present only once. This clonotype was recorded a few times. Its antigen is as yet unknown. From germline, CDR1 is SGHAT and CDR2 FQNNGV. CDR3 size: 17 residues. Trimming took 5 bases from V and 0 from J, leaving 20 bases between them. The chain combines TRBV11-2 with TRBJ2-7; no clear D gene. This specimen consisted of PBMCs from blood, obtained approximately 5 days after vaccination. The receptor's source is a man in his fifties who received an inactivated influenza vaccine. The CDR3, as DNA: TGTGCCAGCAGCCTCATCCCCGTTATTAGGAGCTCCTACGAGCAGTACTTC. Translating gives CASSLIPVIRSSYEQYF.